This is a list of T cell receptor beta chains from one sample in a study of response to subunit inactivated influenza vaccine. MiXCR, applied by TCRdb to the RT-PCR reads, yields one record per CDR3 protein. The sample contains 500,000 to 600,000 distinct CDR3 sequences, over 9% of which appear only once. The same data also went into a second study, on T cells expressing NK-cell markers.

Sequencing was performed on PBMCs from blood, taken on the day of vaccination. Receptors originate from a man aged 50-60 years who received an inactivated influenza vaccine. Both conserved end residues are part of each CDR3. The D gene is left open where the match is weak. Only some rows state a clone size, as once, few, many or a class for expanded clones.

j_call d_call cdr3_length clone_size v_call cdr3_aa cdr3_nt
TRBJ2-6 - 20 - TRBV7-3 CASSPVYGQGLGSGANVLTF TGTGCCAGCAGCCCAGTATACGGGCAGGGTTTGGGGTCTGGGGCCAACGTCCTGACTTTC
TRBJ2-7 TRBD2 17 few TRBV20-1 CSARLGSGLPSSYEQYF TGCAGTGCTAGATTGGGTAGCGGGCTACCGAGCTCCTACGAGCAGTACTTC
TRBJ2-7 TRBD2 14 few TRBV27 CASSLGREGYEQYF TGTGCCAGCAGTTTGGGGCGGGAGGGCTACGAGCAGTACTTC
TRBJ1-1 - 16 - TRBV6-5 CASSYHPYEGSTEAFF TGTGCCAGCAGCTACCACCCTTATGAGGGGAGCACTGAAGCTTTCTTT
TRBJ2-5 - 14 - TRBV7-3 CASSLGGRWETQYF TGTGCCAGCAGCTTAGGGGGGCGCTGGGAGACCCAGTACTTC
TRBJ2-3 - 13 many TRBV7-3 CASSLKRGDTQYF TGTGCCAGCAGCTTAAAACGGGGAGATACGCAGTATTTT
TRBJ2-5 TRBD2 17 - TRBV7-3 CANRLLKREKSQETQYF TGTGCCAACCGTCTACTCAAGCGGGAGAAATCCCAAGAGACCCAGTACTTC
TRBJ2-3 - 14 - TRBV14 CASSSTDYPDTQYF TGTGCCAGCAGCTCGACAGATTACCCAGATACGCAGTATTTT
TRBJ2-7 - 17 - TRBV13 CASSLSIDPYPSYEQYF TGTGCCAGCAGCTTAAGTATCGATCCCTATCCCTCCTACGAGCAGTACTTC
TRBJ2-4 - 14 - TRBV29-1 CSVEDNVAKNIQYF TGCAGCGTTGAAGATAACGTAGCCAAAAACATTCAGTACTTC
TRBJ2-7 TRBD1 17 many TRBV4-1 CASSQDSPGTGSFEQYF TGCGCCAGCAGCCAAGATTCTCCCGGGACAGGTTCGTTCGAGCAGTACTTC